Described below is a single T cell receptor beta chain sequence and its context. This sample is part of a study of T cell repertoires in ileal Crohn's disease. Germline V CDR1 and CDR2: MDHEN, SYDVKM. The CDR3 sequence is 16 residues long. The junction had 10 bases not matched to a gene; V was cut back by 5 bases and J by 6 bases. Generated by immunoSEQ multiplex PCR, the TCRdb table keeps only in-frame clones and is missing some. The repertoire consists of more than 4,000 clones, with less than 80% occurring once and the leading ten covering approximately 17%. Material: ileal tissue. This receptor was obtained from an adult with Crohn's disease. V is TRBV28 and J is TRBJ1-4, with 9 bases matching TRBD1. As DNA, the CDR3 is TGTGCCAGCAGTCCAACGGGGACAGGGACTTATGAAAAACTGTTTTTT. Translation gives CASSPTGTGTYEKLFF.